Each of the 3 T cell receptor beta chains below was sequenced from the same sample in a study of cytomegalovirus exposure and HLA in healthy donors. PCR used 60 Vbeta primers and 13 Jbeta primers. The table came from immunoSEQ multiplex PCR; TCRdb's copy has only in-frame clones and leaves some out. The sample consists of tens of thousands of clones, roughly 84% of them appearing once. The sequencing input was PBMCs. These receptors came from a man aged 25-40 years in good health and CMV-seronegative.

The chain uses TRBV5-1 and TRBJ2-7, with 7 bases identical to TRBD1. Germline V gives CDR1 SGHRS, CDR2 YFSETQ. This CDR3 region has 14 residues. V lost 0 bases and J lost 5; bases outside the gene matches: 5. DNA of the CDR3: TGCGCCAGCAGCTTGGGGGACAGCTTAAACGAGCAGTACTTC. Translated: CASSLGDSLNEQYF.

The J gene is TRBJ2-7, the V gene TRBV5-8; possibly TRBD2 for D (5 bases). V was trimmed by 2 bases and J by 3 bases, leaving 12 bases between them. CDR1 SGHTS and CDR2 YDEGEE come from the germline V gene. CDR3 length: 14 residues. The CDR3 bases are TGTGCCAGCAGCTTATCCGGGGTCCACTACGAGCAGTACTTC. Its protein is CASSLSGVHYEQYF.

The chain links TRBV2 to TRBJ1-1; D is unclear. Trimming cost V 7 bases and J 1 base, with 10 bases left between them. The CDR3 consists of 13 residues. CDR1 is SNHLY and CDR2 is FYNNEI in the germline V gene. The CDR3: CASILQPNTEAFF. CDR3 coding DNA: TGTGCCAGCATCCTACAGCCGAACACTGAAGCTTTCTTT.